The rows below give T cell receptor beta chains drawn from one sample of a study of T-cell reconstitution after alpha-beta-depleted transplantation in children. TCRdb called the PCR reads again in MiXCR, with one record for every CDR3 protein. The sample has more than 550,000 distinct CDR3 sequences, over 9.5% seen once; the top ten hold 4%. The specimen was PBMCs from the stem cell graft donor, collected from the stem cell graft. The source is a human donor who donated a stem cell graft to a child with acute myeloid leukemia. Both conserved end residues are part of each CDR3. A D gene is named only where the DNA matches it firmly. A clone size is listed for some rows: how often the clone was seen (once, few, many), or a class if it is expanded.

V	D	size	J	CDR3	DNA
TRBV12-3/TRBV12-4	TRBD1	many	TRBJ2-7	CASKGQTIFYEQYF	TGTGCCAGCAAGGGACAGACGATTTTCTACGAGCAGTACTTC
TRBV15	.	few	TRBJ1-2	CATSRDLTDYGYTF	TGTGCCACCAGCAGAGACCTGACGGACTATGGCTACACCTTC
TRBV27	.	.	TRBJ1-2	CASSLSGFYGYTF	TGTGCCAGCAGTTTATCGGGGTTCTATGGCTACACCTTC
TRBV6-6	.	.	TRBJ2-5	CASTRAETQYF	TGTGCCAGCACGCGGGCCGAGACCCAGTACTTC
TRBV24-1	.	.	TRBJ2-1	CATSEVGYNEQFF	TGTGCCACCAGTGAAGTGGGGTACAATGAGCAGTTCTTC
TRBV6-5	.	.	TRBJ2-1	CASSYSSERGQFF	TGTGCCAGCAGTTATTCGAGCGAAAGGGGGCAGTTCTTC
TRBV29-1	.	.	TRBJ1-1	CSVEGAVTEAFF	TGCAGCGTTGAAGGGGCGGTGACTGAAGCTTTCTTT
TRBV9	.	few	TRBJ2-5	CASSVGGQPGETQYF	TGTGCCAGCAGCGTAGGGGGACAACCTGGGGAGACCCAGTACTTC
TRBV20-1	.	few	TRBJ1-1	CSASWGYTEAFF	TGCAGTGCTAGCTGGGGCTACACTGAAGCTTTCTTT
TRBV10-3	.	few	TRBJ2-7	CAISADRGLASEQYF	TGTGCCATCAGTGCCGACCGGGGACTCGCCTCCGAGCAGTACTTC
TRBV15	.	.	TRBJ2-1	CATSREGSNRRNEQFF	TGTGCCACCAGCAGAGAAGGGTCCAACAGGAGGAATGAGCAGTTCTTC
TRBV5-1	TRBD2	few	TRBJ2-1	CASSLRTSGSYEQFF	TGCGCCAGCAGCTTAAGGACTAGCGGGAGTTATGAGCAGTTCTTC
TRBV20-1	TRBD1	few	TRBJ2-7	CSADRGYEQYF	TGCAGTGCTGACAGGGGCTACGAGCAGTACTTC
TRBV29-1	.	few	TRBJ2-7	CSVLRREKEQYF	TGCAGCGTTCTACGGAGGGAAAAGGAGCAGTACTTC
TRBV28	TRBD2	few	TRBJ2-7	CASTSTMGLAANYEQYF	TGTGCCAGCACTTCTACCATGGGGCTAGCGGCAAACTACGAGCAGTACTTC
TRBV29-1	.	many	TRBJ2-1	CSVAGTSSYNEQFF	TGCAGCGTAGCCGGGACAAGCTCCTACAATGAGCAGTTCTTC
TRBV10-3	.	.	TRBJ1-1	CATRRQVGQGEAFF	TGTGCCACCAGACGGCAGGTAGGACAAGGTGAAGCTTTCTTT
TRBV6-5	.	.	TRBJ2-7	CASSYTHNREQYF	TGTGCCAGCAGTTACACTCACAATCGCGAGCAGTACTTC
TRBV28	.	.	TRBJ2-5	CASSLWKGGGETQYF	TGTGCCAGCAGTTTATGGAAGGGAGGAGGAGAGACCCAGTACTTC
TRBV12-3/TRBV12-4	.	many	TRBJ1-3	CASSLSRTGNTIYF	TGTGCCAGCAGTTTAAGTAGGACTGGAAACACCATATATTTT
TRBV7-2	TRBD2	.	TRBJ2-7	CASSVGLAGGPSYEQYF	TGTGCCAGCAGCGTGGGACTAGCGGGGGGGCCCTCCTACGAGCAGTACTTC
TRBV20-1	.	many	TRBJ2-7	CSARDPQGGSYEQYF	TGCAGTGCTAGAGATCCACAGGGCGGCTCCTACGAGCAGTACTTC
TRBV12-3/TRBV12-4	.	many	TRBJ1-1	CASSSRRGALNTEAFF	TGTGCCAGCAGTAGTCGGCGGGGGGCCCTGAACACTGAAGCTTTCTTT